This TCR beta chain came from a study of cytomegalovirus exposure and HLA in healthy donors. Study-wide points: Later, an analysis showed that TCR beta chains associated with HLA were more clonally expanded than others that were equally common.

Amplification used 60 Vbeta primers and 13 Jbeta primers. Repertoires were generated with immunoSEQ multiplex PCR, while TCRdb's copy carries only in-frame clones and drops some. The sample lists approximately 130,000 clones, just over 70% occurring once. The CDR3 loop spans 16 amino acids. V gave up 4 bases and J gave up 5 bases, with 17 bases separating them. In germline, CDR1 is SNHLY, CDR2 FYNNEI. This clone was picked up one time. Its target is not known. This specimen includes other DNA sequences encoding the same CDR3. The J gene is TRBJ2-2, the V gene TRBV2; possibly TRBD1 for D (6 bases). The source material was PBMCs. This receptor was obtained from a woman aged 55 to 70 in good health and CMV-seropositive. The CDR3 nucleotides are TGTGCCAGCAGTGCCCCGGGACACTTCAATACCGGGGAGCTGTTTTTT. Its protein product is CASSAPGHFNTGELFF.